The clone carrying this TCR beta chain was detected only a few times. Its antigen is undetermined. V shed 5 bases and J 4 bases; nucleotides not matched to a gene: 6. Germline-derived CDR1 and CDR2 are SGHTA and FQGNSA. The CDR3 totals 15 residues. Researchers used 5'RACE with constant-segment primers to make TCR alpha and TCR beta cDNA libraries that carry sample barcodes and UMIs. TCRdb itself ran the 5' RACE reads through MiXCR, one entry per CDR3 protein. The sample consists of about 400,000 distinct CDR3 sequences, about 20% of them appearing once. These data belong to a study of T-cell memory formation after mild COVID-19. Study-wide results and caveats: Prior to infection, memory already included some responding clones, suggesting cross-reactive memory joined.

The chain uses TRBV7-2 and TRBJ2-5; 11 nucleotides match TRBD2. Sequencing was carried out using PBMCs or a T cell subset sorted from them (not recorded which). The sequence derives from a man aged 18 to 29 who had mild COVID-19 (a few samples of this study predate the infection). Cell type and time point are not known. The CDR3 region has the DNA TGTGCCAGCAGCCCTCGACTAGCGGGAAGAGAGACCCAGTACTTC. It translates to CASSPRLAGRETQYF.